This is a list of T cell receptor beta chains from one sample in a study of beta chain features in type 1 diabetes. Some clones are missing from TCRdb's copy, which holds only in-frame ones; the method was immunoSEQ multiplex PCR. There are about 930,000 clones in the sample; 17% occur only once, and around 0.02% lies in the top ten. The sample consisted of naive CD4+ T cells from blood. The origin of the receptors is a woman between 18 and 30 years old in good health. CDR3s include the opening cysteine and the closing phenylalanine or tryptophan. A D gene is named only where the DNA matches it firmly. Clone size is shown for a subset of rows, as once, few, many or a class of expanded clone.

J,V,D,size,DNA,CDR3
TRBJ2-2,TRBV2,NA,NA,TGTGCCAGCAGCCTAGGGGGTAGCCCTCGGGCCGGGGAGCTGTTTTTT,CASSLGGSPRAGELFF
TRBJ2-3,TRBV5-1,TRBD2,NA,TGCGCCAGCACTAGCGGGGGCACAGATACGCAGTATTTT,CASTSGGTDTQYF
TRBJ2-2,TRBV25-1,TRBD2,NA,TGTGCCACCCGGGGGGGCACCGGGGAGCTGTTTTTT,CATRGGTGELFF
TRBJ2-3,TRBV5-1,TRBD1,NA,TGCGCCAGCAGCTTAGGACAGGTTTTGTCAGATACGCAGTATTTT,CASSLGQVLSDTQYF
TRBJ2-1,TRBV7-2,NA,NA,TGTGCCAGCAGCTGGGCGACTAGTTACAATGAGCAGTTCTTC,CASSWATSYNEQFF
TRBJ2-6,TRBV15,TRBD1,NA,TGTGCCATCGGGACAGGGGGTTGTGGGGCCAACGTCCTGACTTTC,CAIGTGGCGANVLTF
TRBJ2-1,TRBV27,TRBD1,NA,TGTGCCAGCAGTTTATTGGGGGACAGCCTGGCTGAGCAGTTCTTC,CASSLLGDSLAEQFF
TRBJ2-5,TRBV7-9,NA,few,TGTGCCAGCACTACTGGGGCCAAGGGGAGGCTGTCGGAGACCCAGTACTTC,CASTTGAKGRLSETQYF
TRBJ2-7,TRBV7-2,NA,NA,TGTGCCAGCAGCTTAGGGTACAGTACCTACGAGCAGTACTTC,CASSLGYSTYEQYF
TRBJ2-5,TRBV10-3,TRBD1,NA,TGTGCCATCAGTGGGGGGACAGGAGAGACCCAGTACTTC,CAISGGTGETQYF
TRBJ2-3,TRBV7-9,NA,few,TGTGCCAGCAGCTTGGGCCGGGGCTTTAGCACAGATACGCAGTATTTT,CASSLGRGFSTDTQYF
TRBJ2-7,TRBV6-5,NA,NA,TGTGCCAGCAGTTTACTTACCCCCGGGATCTACGAGCAGTACTTC,CASSLLTPGIYEQYF
TRBJ1-2,TRBV6-1,NA,NA,TGTGCCAGCAGTGAATCAGGGTTGATTGGCTACACCTTC,CASSESGLIGYTF
TRBJ2-2,TRBV2,NA,NA,TGTGCCAGCAGACCGGAGGGCCATACCGGGGAGCTGTTTTTT,CASRPEGHTGELFF
TRBJ2-5,TRBV10-3,NA,few,TGTGCCATCAGTGAGTCAGGGCCTCAAGAGACCCAGTACTTC,CAISESGPQETQYF
TRBJ2-7,TRBV18,NA,NA,TGTGCCAGCTCACGGGTGGCGGACGAGCAGTACTTC,CASSRVADEQYF
TRBJ2-3,TRBV6-5,NA,NA,TGTGCCAGCAGTCTCCAGGGTCGACACACAGATACGCAGTATTTT,CASSLQGRHTDTQYF
TRBJ2-1,TRBV2,TRBD1,few,TGTGCCAACCGGGACAGATCATACAATGAGCAGTTCTTC,CANRDRSYNEQFF
TRBJ2-1,TRBV25-1,TRBD1,NA,TGTGCCAGCAGTGAATCTGGGGACAGCCTCTACAATGAGCAGTTCTTC,CASSESGDSLYNEQFF
TRBJ2-7,TRBV28,NA,NA,TGTGCCAGCAGTTTAATGGGCTCCTACGAGCAGTACTTC,CASSLMGSYEQYF
TRBJ2-7,TRBV7-2,TRBD2,few,TGTGCCAGCAGCCTATCGGGAGGCTCCCGGGGCTCCTACGAGCAGTACTTC,CASSLSGGSRGSYEQYF
TRBJ2-2,TRBV7-9,NA,NA,TGTGCCAGCAGCTTAGCGGGGTCGGCAGGGGAGCTGTTTTTT,CASSLAGSAGELFF
TRBJ2-7,TRBV18,TRBD2,NA,TGTGCCAGCTCATTTCCGGGACTAGCGGACGAGCAGTACTTC,CASSFPGLADEQYF
TRBJ1-6,TRBV4-3,NA,NA,TGCGCCAGCAGCCAAGCTCAGGGGATTGCCTATAATTCACCCCTCCACTTT,CASSQAQGIAYNSPLHF
TRBJ1-4,TRBV7-8,NA,few,TGTGCCAGCAGCTTAAGGGCCAGGAATAAACTGTTTTTT,CASSLRARNKLFF